This T cell receptor beta chain was retrieved from a study of OX40 agonist ivuxolimab in advanced cancers. Remarks on this clone: What it recognizes is unknown.

Study-level points and caveats: Patients with a partial response at 0.1-3.0 mg/kg had among the lowest clonal expansion.

Sampling times: baseline, cycle 4 day 1, cycle 7 day 1. Sequencing used immunoSEQ multiplex PCR; TCRdb keeps in-frame clones, though not all of them. The sample comprises tens of thousands of clones, 70% to 90% of which are singletons, and around 28% rests with the top ten. Source: CD4+ or CD8+ T cells sorted from blood, taken in a trial of the OX40 agonist ivuxolimab. The receptor comes from an adult with an advanced solid tumor such as melanoma, head and neck, liver or kidney cancer.

The CDR3 loop reads CASSPGLAAIVQFF. CDR3 DNA sequence: TGTGCCAGCAGCCCGGGACTAGCGGCCATTGTGCAGTTCTTC. The rearrangement links TRBV2 to TRBJ2-1; 11 positions match TRBD2. V was pared by 6 bases and J by 12 bases, with 10 bases of the junction left unmatched. The CDR3 consists of 14 residues. Germline values: CDR1 SNHLY, CDR2 FYNNEI.